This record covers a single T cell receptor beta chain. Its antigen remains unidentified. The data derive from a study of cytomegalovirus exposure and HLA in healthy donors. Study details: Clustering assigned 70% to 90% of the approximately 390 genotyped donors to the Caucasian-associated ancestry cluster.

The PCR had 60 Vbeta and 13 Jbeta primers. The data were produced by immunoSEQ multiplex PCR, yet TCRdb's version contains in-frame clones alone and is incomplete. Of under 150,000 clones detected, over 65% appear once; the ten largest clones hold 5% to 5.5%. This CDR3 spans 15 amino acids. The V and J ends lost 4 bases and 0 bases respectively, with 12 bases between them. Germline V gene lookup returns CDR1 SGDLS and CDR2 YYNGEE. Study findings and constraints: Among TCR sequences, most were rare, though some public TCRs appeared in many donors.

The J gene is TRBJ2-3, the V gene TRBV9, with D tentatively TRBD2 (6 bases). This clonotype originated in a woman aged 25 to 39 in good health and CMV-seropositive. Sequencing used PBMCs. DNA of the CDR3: TGTGCCAGCAGCATAATAGCGGCTAGCACAGATACGCAGTATTTT. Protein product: CASSIIAASTDTQYF.